This T cell receptor beta chain was documented in a study of Tregs in tolerant kidney transplant recipients. Details on this clone: What it binds is not known.

TCRdb's copy holds only in-frame clones and misses some; the assay was immunoSEQ multiplex PCR. The sample carries 90,000 to 120,000 clones, around 90% recorded once. Study observations and caveats: Biological reproducibility was not directly addressed, but technical replication error appeared minimal. Changing PCR primers prevented nucleotide comparison between some patients' samples. Expanding Tregs on activated donor B cells appeared to best identify donor-specific TCRbeta clones.

The V and J ends lost 0 bases and 5 bases respectively, with 20 bases between them. The CDR3 sequence is 17 residues long. CDR1 and CDR2 (germline): SGHNT, YYREEE (reference sequence). Unstimulated Tregs (CD4+CD25+CD127-) and CD4+CD25- non-Tregs were sorted from PBMCs. This TCR derives from a human donor who received a combined kidney and bone marrow transplant. The chain links TRBV5-4 to TRBJ1-1, with D perhaps matching TRBD1 (5 bases). The specimen comprised CD4+ T cells from blood, sampled before the transplant. The CDR3 reads CASSLGGKGGDGTEAFF. The CDR3, as DNA: TGTGCCAGCAGCTTGGGGGGCAAGGGAGGGGACGGGACTGAAGCTTTCTTT. The full variable domain, in which reference TRBV5-4 and TRBJ1-1 provide the parts outside the CDR3, is ETGVTQSPTHLIKTRGQQVTLRCSSQSGHNTVSWYQQALGQGPQFIFQYYREEENGRGNFPPRFSGLQFPNYSSELNVNALELDDSALYLCASSLGGKGGDGTEAFFGQGTRLTVV.